The entry that follows covers one TCR beta chain sequence. A few counts support this clonotype. No cognate antigen has been identified for it. No base quality values were provided; no much bigger clone lies one nucleotide off. TCR cDNA was made using 5'RACE template switching, a step that added a universal primer site and unique molecular identifiers. Priming of cDNA synthesis was performed from both the TCR alpha and TCR beta constant segments. Libraries were amplified in two PCR steps, with sample barcodes and sequencing adapters added in the second step. Sequencing of the libraries was done on either Illumina HiSeq 2500 (2x100 bp) or NovaSeq (2x150 bp). The authors' pipeline ran thus. Demultiplexing of reads and collapsing into UMI consensus sequences were performed with MIGEC, and V(D)J alignment was carried out with MiXCR. Clonotypes responding to the vaccine were identified with edgeR on replicate PBMC samples, with the criteria of FDR below 0.01 and a log2 fold change above 5 up to day 15. CD4 or CD8 identity was assigned to each bulk clonotype according to whether the clonotype was present at higher abundance in the sequenced CD4 repertoire or the sequenced CD8 repertoire. The public reads were reanalyzed by TCRdb: fastp trimming at Q25, MiXCR alignment, in-frame beta chains only. Entries are consolidated by CDR3 protein sequence, retaining the most common genes and DNA. What appears here as the V and J calls and clone size reflects TCRdb's work, not the paper's. The sample table lists a few hundred thousand distinct CDR3 sequences, around 17% of them with a count of one. 17% of the sample rests with the top ten.

V loses 2 bases of germline sequence and J loses 3 bases, and the interval between the two ends is 13 bases. The CDR3 spans 16 residues, from the cysteine through the phenylalanine. Kept here is only the CDR3 DNA, which spans 48 bases and is read in frame from base 1. Sequences KGHDR (CDR1) and SFDVKD (CDR2) are obtained from the germline V gene. This sample's treatment or condition label indicates: live attenuated yellow fever vaccine strain. At each blood-draw timepoint, two biological replicates of bulk PBMCs were obtained. PBMCs were isolated from peripheral blood using a standard Ficoll-Paque protocol. TriZol was used to extract RNA from bulk PBMCs, CD4 and CD8 fractions, and dextramer-positive and dextramer-negative fractions. The data were taken from a study of T cells after yellow fever vaccination (dated by TCRdb to about 2019). General notes on the study: The SMART-Seq v4 Ultra Low Input RNA kit was used to prepare libraries from fractions with low cell numbers. Bulk PBMC replicates and cell subsets were isolated from blood drawn at multiple timepoints before and after both primary and secondary immunization. To track T-cell clones before and after primary and booster YFV17D yellow fever vaccination, bulk TCR alpha and beta repertoires were sequenced longitudinally. Two healthy male donors, one aged 18 to 30 and one aged 30 to 40 years, made up the cohort. What the research found in general, with its limitations: After the booster, most clones that had expanded after primary vaccination were detected again (approximately 97% of CD4 and roughly 86% of CD8), suggesting broad maintenance of memory. Compared with the primary T-cell response, the secondary T-cell response was weaker but faster, peaking on day 5 rather than day 15. Because abundant contaminating clonotypes from the bulk population could be contained in FACS-sorted repertoires, computational filtering was required. A small share of clonotypes was detected in both CD4 and CD8 compartments, with the overlap likely arising from convergent recombination. Only a couple of donors were included in the study, so the extent to which the findings can be generalized is limited.

Source: PBMCs, taken 5 days after the first yellow fever vaccination. The chain links TRBV24-1 with TRBJ1-5, and perhaps TRBD1 as D gene, on 6 matching bases. This clonotype was obtained from a young man who received the YFV17D yellow fever vaccine. The base sequence is TGTGCCACCAGTGATTCGGGGGGGCCCCTCAATCAGCCCCAGCATTTT. This gives the protein CATSDSGGPLNQPQHF.